This T cell receptor beta chain was captured in a study of OX40 agonist ivuxolimab in advanced cancers. Data came from immunoSEQ multiplex PCR; TCRdb stores just in-frame clones and leaves some out. The sample comprises approximately 74,000 clones, under 95% of which are singletons, and over 4.5% rests with the top ten. The CDR3 covers 16 residues. The ends lost 3 bases at V and 0 bases at J; junction bases unmatched: 5. Per the germline V gene, CDR1 is MGHRA and CDR2 is YSYEKL. The V gene is TRBV4-1, the J gene TRBJ2-7; 10 nucleotides match TRBD2. The clonotype comes from an adult with an advanced solid tumor such as melanoma, head and neck, liver or kidney cancer. Source: CD4+ or CD8+ T cells sorted from blood, taken in a trial of the OX40 agonist ivuxolimab. Written as DNA, the CDR3 is TGCGCCAGCAGCCAGGGAGCTAGCGGGAGCTCCTACGAGCAGTACTTC. Its translation is CASSQGASGSSYEQYF.